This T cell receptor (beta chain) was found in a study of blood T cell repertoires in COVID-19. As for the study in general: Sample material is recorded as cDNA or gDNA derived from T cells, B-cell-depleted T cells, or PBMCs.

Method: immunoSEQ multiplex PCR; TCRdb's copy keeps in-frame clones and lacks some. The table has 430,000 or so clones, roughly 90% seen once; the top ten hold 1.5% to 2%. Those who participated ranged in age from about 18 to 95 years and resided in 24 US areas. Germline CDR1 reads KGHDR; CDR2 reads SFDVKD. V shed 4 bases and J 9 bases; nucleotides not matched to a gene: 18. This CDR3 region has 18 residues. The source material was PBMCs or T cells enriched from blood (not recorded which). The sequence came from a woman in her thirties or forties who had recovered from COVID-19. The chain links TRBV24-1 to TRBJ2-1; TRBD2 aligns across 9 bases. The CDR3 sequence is CATSDPRTTSGGFGEQFF. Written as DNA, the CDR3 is TGTGCCACCAGTGACCCACGAACGACTAGCGGCGGGTTTGGTGAGCAGTTCTTC.